This T cell receptor (beta chain) originates from a study of cytomegalovirus exposure and HLA in healthy donors. CDR3 length equals 18 residues. Germline-derived CDR1 and CDR2 are LNHNV and YYDKDF (reference sequence). With V trimmed by 0 bases and J by 5 bases, 11 bases remained unmatched. On this clone itself: What it binds is unknown.

Study-wide points: Rarity characterized most TCR sequences, yet some public TCRs appeared in many donors. Most subjects' HLA-A and HLA-B alleles were reportedly predicted from TCR beta sequences. Reports credit the classifier with highly specific, highly sensitive diagnosis of cytomegalovirus status. A later analysis showed TCR association rates differing by HLA locus, peaking at DRB1 and lowest at HLA-C.

PCR was performed using 60 Vbeta and 13 Jbeta primers. The method was immunoSEQ multiplex PCR; TCRdb's version includes in-frame clones alone and lacks a portion of them. Of about 160,000 clones in the sample, approximately 80% were seen once. This chain connects TRBV15 to TRBJ1-4; 8 positions agree with TRBD1. This TCR derives from a woman in her 30s in good health and CMV-seropositive. The sequencing sample was made of PBMCs. The CDR3 loop is CATSRDPNFRDRNEKLFF. The CDR3 DNA follows: TGTGCCACCAGCAGAGACCCTAACTTCCGGGACAGGAATGAAAAACTGTTTTTT.